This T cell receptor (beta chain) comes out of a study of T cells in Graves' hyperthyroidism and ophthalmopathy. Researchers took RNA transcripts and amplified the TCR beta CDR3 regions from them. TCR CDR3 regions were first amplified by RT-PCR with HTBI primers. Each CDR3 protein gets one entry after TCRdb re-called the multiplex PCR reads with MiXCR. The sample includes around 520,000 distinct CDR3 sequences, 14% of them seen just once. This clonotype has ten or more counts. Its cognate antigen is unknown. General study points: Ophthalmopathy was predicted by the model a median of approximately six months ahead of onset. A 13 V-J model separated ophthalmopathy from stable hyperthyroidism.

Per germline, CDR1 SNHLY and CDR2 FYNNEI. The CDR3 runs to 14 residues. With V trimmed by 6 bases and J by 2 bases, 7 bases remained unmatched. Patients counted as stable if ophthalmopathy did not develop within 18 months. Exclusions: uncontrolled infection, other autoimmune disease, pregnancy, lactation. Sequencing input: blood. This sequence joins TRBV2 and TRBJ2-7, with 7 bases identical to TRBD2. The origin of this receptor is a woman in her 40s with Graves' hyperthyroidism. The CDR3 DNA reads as TGTGCCAGCAGACGACTAGCAAGTACCTACGAGCAGTACTTC. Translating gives CASRRLASTYEQYF.